This entry is about one T cell receptor (beta chain). A junction boundary mismatches the germline segment, possibly from a read error. These data belong to a study of early T cells in non-severe SARS-CoV-2 infection. One entry per CDR3 protein results from TCRdb running MiXCR on the 5' RACE reads. The sample lists tens of thousands of distinct CDR3 sequences, about 10% seen once, with around 6.3% in the top ten. The sample taken for sequencing was whole blood. The TCR comes from an adult who was a healthcare worker with PCR-confirmed SARS-CoV-2 infection or an uninfected control (not recorded which).

CDR3 sequence reads: CASSIAGGGYEQYF. DNA for the CDR3: TGTGCCAGCAGCATAGCGGGGGGCGGCTACGAGCAGTACTTC. The chain carries TRBV7-2 and TRBJ2-7, with 10 bases that match TRBD2. Germline loops: CDR1 SGHTA, CDR2 FQGNSA. This CDR3 contains 14 residues. The variable domain in full, completed from reference TRBV7-2 and TRBJ2-7, reads GAGVSQSPSNKVTEKGKDVELRCDPISGHTALYWYRQSLGQGLEFLIYFQGNSAPDKSGLPSDRFSAERTGGSVSTLTIQRTQQEDSAVYLCASSIAGGGYEQYFGPGTRLTVT.